This T cell receptor (beta chain) was observed in a study of blood T cells in healthy people across ages. Using a J-beta primer mix together with a sample-barcoded 5' primer, a second PCR was run for roughly 7 to 11 cycles. TCRdb called the 5' RACE reads again in MiXCR, with one record for every CDR3 protein. This table holds over a million distinct CDR3 sequences, 42% found once. The CDR3 is made up of 14 amino acids. Germline V gene data show CDR1 as GTSNPN and CDR2 as SVGIG (reference sequence). V was trimmed by 2 bases and J by 7 bases, leaving 18 bases between them. The V call is TRBV30, the J call TRBJ2-7; D tentatively reads TRBD1 or TRBD2 (6 bases each). This receptor was identified in a woman between 18 and 29 years old in good health. The specimen sequenced was blood. The CDR3 nucleotides read TGTGCCTGGAGTCCCGGGGGAAGGGGGATAGAGCAGTACTTC. Translated, it gives CAWSPGGRGIEQYF.